This entry lists 20 T cell receptor beta chains sequenced from one sample in a study of cytomegalovirus exposure and HLA in healthy donors. The PCR contained 60 Vbeta and 13 Jbeta primers. Assay: immunoSEQ multiplex PCR; the TCRdb copy retains only in-frame clones and omits some. The sample contains 95,000 to 130,000 clones, 9.5% of which appear only once. Sample: PBMCs. These receptors were collected from a man aged 25 to 45 in good health and CMV-seronegative.

This clone was picked up a small number of times. The V call is TRBV7-9, the J call TRBJ2-1, with a tentative D call TRBD1 (6 bases). The germline V and J ends were trimmed by 4 bases and 7 bases, with 23 bases remaining between them. This CDR3 has 17 amino acids. Per germline, CDR1 SEHNR and CDR2 FQNEAQ (reference sequence). DNA for the CDR3: TGTGCCAGCAGCTGGGGGCGGACAGCCTTAAAAGTTAATGAGCAGTTCTTC. This translates into CASSWGRTALKVNEQFF.

This clone was picked up a small number of times. V gene TRBV6-5 combines with J gene TRBJ1-3; no definite D call. The CDR3 loop spans 11 amino acids. V gave up 5 bases and J gave up 4 bases, with 3 bases separating them. Germline V gene data show CDR1 as MNHEY and CDR2 as SVGAGI. The CDR3 DNA sequence: TGTGCCAGCAGTATAGGAAACACCATATATTTT. It is translated as CASSIGNTIYF.

This clone was counted between two and nine times. The chain couples TRBV4-1 to TRBJ2-1; 7 bases are shared with TRBD2. Germline loops: CDR1 MGHRA, CDR2 YSYEKL. The CDR3 is made up of 15 amino acids. After removal of 3 bases from V and 1 base from J, the junction contained 3 bases not matched to a gene. The CDR3: CASSHMRGSYNEQFF. CDR3 bases: TGCGCCAGCAGCCATATGCGGGGGTCCTACAATGAGCAGTTCTTC.

The chain recombines TRBV5-1 with TRBJ2-3, with TRBD1 matching 8 bases. Germline V gene sequence: CDR1 SGHRS, CDR2 YFSETQ. With V trimmed by 5 bases and J by 0 bases, 14 bases remained unmatched. This CDR3 is 18 amino acids long. CDR3 sequence (DNA): TGCGCCAGCAGTGGCGGACAGGGAAAAAAAGCTAGCACAGATACGCAGTATTTT. It encodes CASSGGQGKKASTDTQYF.

The rearrangement links TRBV5-1 to TRBJ1-6; D not resolved. The V gene's germline CDR1 is SGHRS and CDR2 YFSETQ. Deletions cut 6 bases from V and 7 bases from J, with 14 bases between. The CDR3 totals 14 residues. The CDR3 loop is CASKPGAPNSPLHF. CDR3 DNA: TGCGCCAGCAAACCTGGAGCCCCAAATTCACCCCTCCACTTT.

This clone appeared a few times. This chain links TRBV28 with TRBJ1-2, with 9 positions matching TRBD1. The V segment lost 5 bases and the J segment 4 bases; nucleotides outside the gene matches: 5. The CDR3 length is 14 residues. From germline, CDR1 is MDHEN and CDR2 SYDVKM. This chain's CDR3 is CASSRGQGTYGYTF. The CDR3 DNA reads TGTGCCAGCAGTAGGGGACAGGGCACCTATGGCTACACCTTC.

This clone was counted only a few times. The J gene is TRBJ1-1, the V gene TRBV19, with unresolved D. The length of the CDR3 is 14 residues. Germline V lookup: CDR1 LNHDA, CDR2 SQIVND (reference sequence). Trimming pared 1 base from V and 0 bases from J, leaving 6 bases between. The CDR3: CASSIVYMNTEAFF. CDR3 DNA: TGTGCCAGTAGTATAGTGTACATGAACACTGAAGCTTTCTTT. Supplemented by reference TRBV19 and TRBJ1-1, the full variable domain reads DGGITQSPKYLFRKEGQNVTLSCEQNLNHDAMYWYRQDPGQGLRLIYYSQIVNDFQKGDIAEGYSVSREKKESFPLTVTSAQKNPTAFYLCASSIVYMNTEAFFGQGTRLTVV.

V is TRBV5-1 and J is TRBJ2-1; D might be TRBD2 (5 bases). Trimming cost V 3 bases and J 9 bases, with 10 bases left between them. This CDR3 comprises 12 residues. In germline, CDR1 is SGHRS, CDR2 YFSETQ. CDR3 loop: CASSSDSFEQFF. The CDR3 DNA is TGCGCCAGCAGCTCGGACTCTTTTGAGCAGTTCTTC. Drawing the rest from reference TRBV5-1 and TRBJ2-1, the complete variable domain is KAGVTQTPRYLIKTRGQQVTLSCSPISGHRSVSWYQQTPGQGLQFLFEYFSETQRNKGNFPGRFSGRQFSNSRSEMNVSTLELGDSALYLCASSSDSFEQFFGPGTRLTVL.

The J gene is TRBJ2-1, the V gene TRBV5-6; D possibly corresponds to TRBD2 (6 bases). Germline CDR1 reads SGHDT; CDR2 reads YYEEEE. This CDR3 is 14 amino acids long. Trimming removed 3 bases at V and 9 bases at J, with 16 bases between. CDR3 region: CASSSGLRSGEQFF. In DNA, the CDR3 is TGTGCCAGCAGCTCGGGACTCCGGAGTGGTGAGCAGTTCTTC. Together with reference TRBV5-6 and TRBJ2-1, the CDR3 gives the full variable domain: DAGVTQSPTHLIKTRGQQVTLRCSPKSGHDTVSWYQQALGQGPQFIFQYYEEEERQRGNFPDRFSGHQFPNYSSELNVNALLLGDSALYLCASSSGLRSGEQFFGPGTRLTVL.

This clone was seen only a few times. The V gene is TRBV30, the J gene TRBJ1-5; a weak D match, TRBD1 (5 bases). CDR3 size: 16 residues. Looked up from germline, CDR1 is GTSNPN and CDR2 is SVGIG (reference sequence). Deletions cut 2 bases from V and 2 bases from J, with 16 bases between. DNA of the CDR3: TGTGCCTGGAGTCCCTCCCTTCGGGGGGGCAATCAGCCCCAGCATTTT. Translating it yields CAWSPSLRGGNQPQHF. The whole variable domain, remainder taken from reference TRBV30 and TRBJ1-5, is SQTIHQWPATLVQPVGSPLSLECTVEGTSNPNLYWYRQAAGRGLQLLFYSVGIGQISSEVPQNLSASRPQDRQFILSSKKLLLSDSGFYLCAWSPSLRGGNQPQHFGDGTRLSIL.

There are a few counts of this clone. Written as DNA, the CDR3 is TGTGCCAGTTGTCGATCCGGGTCCTGCTCCTACGAGCAGTACTTC. It encodes CASCRSGSCSYEQYF. This chain links TRBV27 with TRBJ2-7; D gene uncertain. The CDR3 loop spans 15 amino acids. V lost 9 bases and J lost 0, with 18 bases in between. Germline CDR1 is MNHEY and CDR2 is SMNVEV (reference sequence).

This clone has just a few counts. An end of the junction does not agree with germline; a read error may underlie this. The chain links TRBV5-5 to TRBJ2-6; weak D call: TRBD1 (6 bases). The germline V gene has CDR1 SGHKS and CDR2 YYEKEE (reference sequence). The CDR3 runs 13 residues. CDR3 in DNA: TGTGCCAGCAGCTTGGAGGGGGACAACGTCCTGACTTTC. Its protein is CASSLEGDNVLTF.

This clone was seen more than once but under ten times. This chain links TRBV5-6 with TRBJ2-7; TRBD2 matches at 9 bases. V trimming: 4 bases; J trimming: 5 bases; junction bases outside the gene matches: 7. CDR3 length equals 14 residues. CDR1 and CDR2 (germline): SGHDT, YYEEEE. This CDR3 is CASSPGLAPDEQYF. CDR3 coding DNA: TGTGCCAGCAGCCCGGGACTAGCCCCCGACGAGCAGTACTTC.

The gene calls are TRBV19 and TRBJ2-7; the match to TRBD2 covers 11 bases. This CDR3 is built from 14 residues. Germline lookup yields CDR1 LNHDA and CDR2 SQIVND (reference sequence). Germline trimming cut 4 bases from V and 6 bases from J; bases unmatched to any gene: 5. The CDR3: CASSTSGRWGEQYF. DNA for the CDR3: TGTGCCAGTAGTACTAGCGGGAGGTGGGGCGAGCAGTACTTC.

V and J are TRBV5-6 and TRBJ2-1; 10 nucleotides match TRBD1. The CDR3 consists of 13 residues. After removal of 4 bases from V and 12 bases from J, the junction contained 7 bases not matched to a gene. Germline V gene lookup returns CDR1 SGHDT and CDR2 YYEEEE. Here the CDR3 DNA reads TGTGCCAGCAGCACTCCGGGACAGGGGTGGCAGTTCTTC. The encoded protein is CASSTPGQGWQFF.

The chain recombines TRBV7-2 with TRBJ2-1; D is perhaps TRBD2 (6 bases). Trimming pared 2 bases from V and 0 bases from J, leaving 14 bases between. The CDR3 has 17 residues. The germline V gene has CDR1 SGHTA and CDR2 FQGNSA. CDR3 in DNA: TGTGCCAGCAGCTTACCTCGGGACTCCAGCTCCTACAATGAGCAGTTCTTC. It is translated as CASSLPRDSSSYNEQFF. The variable domain in full, with the rest retrieved from reference TRBV7-2 and TRBJ2-1, is GAGVSQSPSNKVTEKGKDVELRCDPISGHTALYWYRQSLGQGLEFLIYFQGNSAPDKSGLPSDRFSAERTGGSVSTLTIQRTQQEDSAVYLCASSLPRDSSSYNEQFFGPGTRLTVL.

The rearrangement uses TRBV5-1 and TRBJ2-7; 9 bases align to TRBD1. The CDR3 spans 15 residues. Germline CDR1 reads SGHRS; CDR2 reads YFSETQ. Unmatched junction bases numbered 8, after V lost 2 bases and J lost 5 bases. CDR3 DNA sequence: TGCGCCAGCAGCTTAGGTGGACAGGGGAGGAACGAGCAGTACTTC. Protein sequence: CASSLGGQGRNEQYF.

This clone was observed a few times. The chain links TRBV12-5 to TRBJ2-7, with 7 nucleotides matching TRBD1. CDR1 LGHNT and CDR2 FRNRAP come from the germline V gene. Unmatched junction bases numbered 19, after V lost 6 bases and J lost 2 bases. The length of the CDR3 is 18 residues. CDR3 protein: CASGQTGKKYPPTYEQYF. The DNA of the CDR3 is TGTGCTAGTGGCCAGACAGGGAAAAAATACCCCCCCACCTACGAGCAGTACTTC.

A few counts support this clone. The rearrangement links TRBV7-8 to TRBJ1-2; no clear D. V was shortened by 3 bases and J by 1 base, with 6 bases between the two germline ends. The CDR3 runs to 13 residues. Germline V gene lookup returns CDR1 SGHVS and CDR2 FQNEAQ. The CDR3: CASSFGFNYGYTF. CDR3 sequence (DNA): TGTGCCAGCAGCTTCGGTTTTAACTATGGCTACACCTTC.

The chain couples TRBV28 to TRBJ1-5, with a tentative D call TRBD1 (5 bases). V gave up 6 bases and J gave up 9 bases, with 27 bases separating them. The CDR3 spans 17 residues. Germline CDR1 and CDR2: MDHEN and SYDVKM. CDR3 nucleotides: TGTGCCAGCAGCATGGGCGGGAACGGGGGGAAGTTACTGCCCCAGCATTTT. Translated, it gives CASSMGGNGGKLLPQHF.